The 19 T cell receptor beta chains given below trace back to one sample, sequenced in a study of Ad26.COV2.S vaccination and SARS-CoV-2 variants. Specified treatment: about 20 received Ad26.COV2.S at low or high dose, single or two shots; several received placebo; per-sample allocation not given. All samples were drawn on day 63, counting from the first vaccine or placebo injection. Libraries were prepared by immunoSEQ multiplex PCR; TCRdb keeps only in-frame clonotypes and omits some of them. The sample gives some 340,000 clones, about 86% of which show up once; 1.9% is in the top ten. The sample consisted of peripheral blood, taken in a trial of Ad26.COV2.S vaccine versus placebo. Receptors were obtained from a person between 18 and 59 years old who received the Ad26.COV2.S COVID-19 vaccine or a placebo.

This chain links TRBV11-3 with TRBJ2-2; D gene ambiguous. V was pared by 3 bases and J by 0 bases, with 2 bases between. The length of the CDR3 is 13 residues. Per the germline V gene, CDR1 is SGHNT and CDR2 is YENEEA. The CDR3 here is CASSFANTGELFF. The CDR3 DNA reads as TGTGCCAGCAGCTTCGCGAACACCGGGGAGCTGTTTTTT.

The V gene is TRBV12-3 or TRBV12-4, the J gene TRBJ2-7, with TRBD2 as a possible D gene (5 bases). V was shortened by 6 bases and J by 3 bases, with 12 bases between the two germline ends. The CDR3 contains 13 residues. CDR3 nucleotides: TGTGCCAGCAGATCCACACTAGTCTACGAGCAGTACTTC. Translated: CASRSTLVYEQYF.

The CDR3 is CASSFVGQPQHF. The CDR3, as DNA: TGTGCCAGCAGTTTTGTAGGACAGCCCCAGCATTTT. The chain uses TRBV6-6 and TRBJ1-5; D call uncertain. The CDR3 is made up of 12 amino acids. The V end was cut by 4 bases, the J end by 7 bases, with 8 bases between. The V gene's germline CDR1 is MNHNY and CDR2 SVGAGI (reference sequence).

V usage is TRBV7-9 and J usage is TRBJ2-7, with TRBD1 matching over 10 bases. From germline, CDR1 is SEHNR and CDR2 FQNEAQ (reference sequence). This CDR3 has 16 amino acids. Trimming removed 1 base from V and 2 bases from J; junction bases left unmatched: 5. For the CDR3, the DNA is TGTGCCAGCAGCTTAGGGACAGGGGGTCAAACCTACGAGCAGTACTTC. This sequence encodes CASSLGTGGQTYEQYF.

This chain joins TRBV29-1 and TRBJ1-2, with no clear D. V was shortened by 0 bases and J by 3 bases, with 5 bases between the two germline ends. The CDR3 length is 12 residues. Germline V gene data show CDR1 as SQVTM and CDR2 as ANQGSEA. CDR3 region: CSVEEGYYGYTF. The CDR3 DNA reads as TGCAGCGTTGAAGAGGGGTACTATGGCTACACCTTC.

The rearrangement links TRBV29-1 to TRBJ2-7; TRBD2 matches at 9 bases. CDR1 SQVTM and CDR2 ANQGSEA come from the germline V gene. The CDR3 sequence is 15 residues long. V trimming: 2 bases; J trimming: 3 bases; junction bases outside the gene matches: 8. The CDR3 is CSVETAGGRSYEQYF. The CDR3 DNA reads TGCAGCGTTGAAACAGCGGGGGGACGTAGCTACGAGCAGTACTTC.

Only a few counts were recorded for this clone. V gene TRBV3-1 (or the pseudogene TRBV3-2) combines with J gene TRBJ2-7; D not certain. V was trimmed by 2 bases and J by 1 base, leaving 12 bases between them. This CDR3 region has 15 residues. The germline V gene encodes CDR1 LGHDT and CDR2 YNNKEL (reference sequence). The CDR3 region is CASSQFESTSYEQYF. DNA of the CDR3: TGTGCCAGCAGCCAATTCGAATCGACTTCCTACGAGCAGTACTTC.

This clone has more than one count but fewer than ten. The chain has TRBV7-2 and TRBJ2-5; 11 bases line up with TRBD2. Germline CDR1 is SGHTA and CDR2 is FQGNSA. The CDR3 consists of 15 residues. V lost 5 bases and J lost 0; bases outside the gene matches: 2. CDR3 in DNA: TGTGCCAGCAGCAAGACTAGCGGGGACCAAGAGACCCAGTACTTC. Protein: CASSKTSGDQETQYF.

The J gene is TRBJ2-1, the V gene TRBV3-1 (or the pseudogene TRBV3-2), with a tentative D call TRBD2 (6 bases). Per germline, CDR1 LGHDT and CDR2 YNNKEL (reference sequence). V lost 3 bases, J lost 9 bases, and 12 bases lay in between. The CDR3 spans 13 residues. The CDR3 DNA sequence: TGTGCCAGCAGCCATGGGGGAGGCGTTGAGCAGTTCTTC. It translates to CASSHGGGVEQFF.

The chain recombines TRBV18 with TRBJ2-6, with a tentative D call TRBD2 (5 bases). V gave up 1 base and J gave up 0 bases, with 13 bases separating them. CDR1 and CDR2 from the germline V gene are KGHSH and LQKENI. CDR3 size: 18 residues. CDR3 nucleotides: TGTGCCAGCTCACCACTTGGACTGAGTTACTCTGGGGCCAACGTCCTGACTTTC. Its protein product is CASSPLGLSYSGANVLTF.

CDR3 residues: CASSPSGTSGVGTDTQYF. Written as DNA, the CDR3 is TGCGCCAGCAGCCCATCCGGGACTAGCGGGGTGGGGACAGATACGCAGTATTTT. V is TRBV4-3 and J is TRBJ2-3; 13 nucleotides match TRBD2. Germline-derived CDR1 and CDR2 are LGHNA and YSLEER. The trim removed 4 bases at V and 3 bases at J, leaving 10 bases unmatched. The CDR3 contains 18 residues.

This rearrangement joins TRBV5-5 to TRBJ2-5; TRBD2 matches 8 bases. Germline V lookup: CDR1 SGHKS, CDR2 YYEKEE (reference sequence). The CDR3 is 16 amino acids. Losses at the gene ends were 0 bases for V and 3 bases for J; bases not matched to a gene: 7. CDR3: CASSLARGGREETQYF. CDR3 DNA: TGTGCCAGCAGCTTGGCCCGGGGGGGACGGGAAGAGACCCAGTACTTC.

This clone was observed a single time. The rearrangement joins TRBV7-9 to TRBJ1-1; D remains ambiguous. V was pared by 8 bases and J by 5 bases, with 18 bases between. The CDR3 has 14 residues. Per germline, CDR1 SEHNR and CDR2 FQNEAQ (reference sequence). The CDR3: CASGPGRRETEAFF. The CDR3 DNA is TGTGCCAGCGGACCCGGGAGGAGGGAAACTGAAGCTTTCTTT.

For the CDR3, the DNA is TGTGCCAGCAGCCAAGGGTGGCTAGCGGGGGGGCTTTACAATGAGCAGTTCTTC. Translation: CASSQGWLAGGLYNEQFF. The chain carries TRBV14 and TRBJ2-1; 12 bases are shared with TRBD2. After removal of 1 base from V and 4 bases from J, the junction contained 8 bases not matched to a gene. This CDR3 is 18 amino acids long. Germline assignment: CDR1 SGHDN and CDR2 FVKESK.

This chain joins TRBV5-4 and TRBJ1-3; a weak D match, TRBD1 (5 bases). Germline CDR1 reads SGHNT; CDR2 reads YYREEE (reference sequence). V was trimmed by 1 base and J by 1 base, leaving 12 bases between them. This CDR3 region has 16 residues. DNA for the CDR3: TGTGCCAGCAGCTTGAGGGACTCTCCATCTGGAAACACCATATATTTT. Its protein is CASSLRDSPSGNTIYF.

The chain couples TRBV4-2 to TRBJ2-5; D possibly corresponds to TRBD1 (5 bases). V was cut by 4 bases and J by 5 bases, with 11 bases left in between. Germline CDR1 LGHNA, CDR2 YNFKEQ. The CDR3 has 13 residues. The CDR3 nucleotides read TGTGCCAGCAGCCCCCAGGGTGGGGAGACCCAGTACTTC. Its protein is CASSPQGGETQYF.

Written as DNA, the CDR3 is TGTGCCATCAGTGAGACGGCACAGCTCTCCTACGAGCAGTACTTC. Translating it yields CAISETAQLSYEQYF. V and J are TRBV10-3 and TRBJ2-7; D is unclear. V was clipped by 2 bases and J by 0 bases, with 11 bases between them. The germline CDR1 and CDR2 sequences are ENHRY and SYGVKD. The CDR3 extends over 15 amino acids.

This chain joins TRBV3-1 (or the pseudogene TRBV3-2) and TRBJ1-1; D may be TRBD1 (5 bases). This CDR3 has 14 amino acids. V was shortened by 3 bases and J by 6 bases, with 14 bases between the two germline ends. Per the germline V gene, CDR1 is LGHDT and CDR2 is YNNKEL (reference sequence). CDR3 region: CASSQSGGGAEAFF. CDR3 DNA: TGTGCCAGCAGCCAGTCTGGTGGAGGGGCTGAAGCTTTCTTT.

This clone was picked up one time. This chain connects TRBV19 to TRBJ1-1; perhaps TRBD1 as D (5 bases). The CDR3 extends over 13 amino acids. Per the germline V gene, CDR1 is LNHDA and CDR2 is SQIVND (reference sequence). Trimming removed 8 bases from V and 5 bases from J, with 15 bases in between. The CDR3 is CASLGDPGTEAFF. The CDR3 nucleotides are TGTGCCAGTTTAGGGGACCCGGGGACTGAAGCTTTCTTT. The full variable domain, in which reference TRBV19 and TRBJ1-1 provide the parts outside the CDR3, is DGGITQSPKYLFRKEGQNVTLSCEQNLNHDAMYWYRQDPGQGLRLIYYSQIVNDFQKGDIAEGYSVSREKKESFPLTVTSAQKNPTAFYLCASLGDPGTEAFFGQGTRLTVV.